This TCR beta chain was obtained from a study of T cells after posttransplantation cyclophosphamide. The CDR3 is 16 amino acids. The germline V gene has CDR1 SGHNT and CDR2 YYREEE (reference sequence). J lost 6 bases, V lost 2 bases, and 4 bases had no gene match. Data came from immunoSEQ multiplex PCR; TCRdb stores just in-frame clones and leaves some out. In the table there are some 52,000 clones, about 86% of which are singletons. The chain employs TRBV5-4 and TRBJ2-2, with 13 nucleotides matching TRBD2. The TCR sequence derives from a man between 25 and 39 years old with a blood cancer, CMV-positive, and with a related stem cell donor. The sequenced sample was PBMCs. CDR3 sequence reads: CASSFGLAGVSGELFF. The CDR3 nucleotides read TGTGCCAGCAGCTTCGGACTAGCGGGAGTTTCCGGGGAGCTGTTTTTT.